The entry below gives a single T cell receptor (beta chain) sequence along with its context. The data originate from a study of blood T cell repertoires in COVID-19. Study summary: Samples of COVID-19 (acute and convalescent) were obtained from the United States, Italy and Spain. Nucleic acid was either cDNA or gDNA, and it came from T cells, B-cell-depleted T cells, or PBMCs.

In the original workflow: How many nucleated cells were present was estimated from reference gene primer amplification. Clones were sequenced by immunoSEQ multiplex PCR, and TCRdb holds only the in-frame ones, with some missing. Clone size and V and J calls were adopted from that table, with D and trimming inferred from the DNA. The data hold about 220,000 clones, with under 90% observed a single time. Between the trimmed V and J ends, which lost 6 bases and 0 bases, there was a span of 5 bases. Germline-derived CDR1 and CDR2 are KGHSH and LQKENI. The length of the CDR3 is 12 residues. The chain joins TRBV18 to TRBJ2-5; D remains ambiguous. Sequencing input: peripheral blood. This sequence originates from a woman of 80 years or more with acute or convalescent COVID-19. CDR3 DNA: TGTGCCAGCTCTCCGTACCAAGAGACCCAGTACTTC. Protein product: CASSPYQETQYF.